This T cell receptor (beta chain) was profiled in a study of vaccination and CD4 T cells after COVID-19. Concerning this clonotype: Antigen specificity is unknown.

The time point was: late sampling 161 to 241 days after vaccination in a few convalescent patients. Documented treatment: roughly ten-day PBMC culture with coronavirus spike peptide pools or control peptides (ViraFEST assay). Sequenced with the Oncomine TCR Beta short-read assay was DNA taken from cultured CD4+ T cells. TCRdb re-derived calls from the PCR reads in MiXCR, one entry per CDR3 protein. Of tens of thousands of distinct CDR3 sequences in the sample, around two fifths were seen once. The V and J ends lost 4 bases and 7 bases respectively, with 10 bases between them. The CDR3 is 12 residues long. Germline V gene sequence: CDR1 LNHDA, CDR2 SQIVND (reference sequence).

The gene calls are TRBV19 and TRBJ1-2; perhaps TRBD1 as D (5 bases). The source is a human donor who had recovered from COVID-19. The input for sequencing was CD4+ T cells from blood, cultured in vitro, taken about 7 months after SARS-CoV-2 vaccination. In nucleotides, the CDR3 is TGTGCCAGTAGTACCGGGACTCGTGGCTACACCTTC. It is translated as CASSTGTRGYTF.